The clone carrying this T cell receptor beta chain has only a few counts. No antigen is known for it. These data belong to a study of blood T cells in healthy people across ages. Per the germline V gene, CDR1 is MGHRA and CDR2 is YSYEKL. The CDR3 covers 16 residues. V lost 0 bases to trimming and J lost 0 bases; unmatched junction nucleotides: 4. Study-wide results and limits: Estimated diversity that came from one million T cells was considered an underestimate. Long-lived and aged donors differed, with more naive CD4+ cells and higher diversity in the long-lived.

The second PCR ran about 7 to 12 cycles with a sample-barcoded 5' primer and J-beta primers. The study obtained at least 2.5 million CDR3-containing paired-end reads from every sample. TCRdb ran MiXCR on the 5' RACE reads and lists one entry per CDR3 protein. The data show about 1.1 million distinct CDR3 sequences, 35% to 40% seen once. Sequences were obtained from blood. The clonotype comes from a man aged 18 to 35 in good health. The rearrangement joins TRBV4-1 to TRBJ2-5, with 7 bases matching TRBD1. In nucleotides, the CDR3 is TGCGCCAGCAGCCAAGATCGAGGGGGCAACCAAGAGACCCAGTACTTC. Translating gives CASSQDRGGNQETQYF.